This T cell receptor beta chain was captured by sequencing in a study of memory CD4+ T cells and cytomegalovirus serostatus. As to this clone: The antigen is unknown.

The CDR3 has 15 residues. J lost 9 bases, V lost 4 bases, and 7 bases had no gene match. The germline V gene has CDR1 SGHRS and CDR2 YFSETQ. As handled by the study authors: After removing out-of-frame reads, millions of distinct TCRbeta sequences remained. Assay used: immunoSEQ multiplex PCR; TCRdb lists only in-frame clones, some missing. That table gives V, J and clone size, and the DNA gave D and trimming. The data show about 64,000 clones, with over 60% seen just once and approximately 0.81% held by the top ten. Study conclusions and caveats: CMV serostatus prediction reached median AUC approximately 0.95, or 0.91 with US-trained model.

The sort gate was single viable CD3+CD4+CD8-CD45RO+ cells for memory CD4+ T cells. After thawing, CD4+ T cells were positively selected. This clonotype was sampled from an adult in good health and CMV-seronegative. Sequenced input: memory CD4+ T cells from blood. The rearrangement joins TRBV5-1 to TRBJ2-1; TRBD2 matches at 13 bases. The CDR3 here is CASSDTSGGDSEQFF. For the CDR3, the DNA is TGCGCCAGCAGCGACACTAGCGGGGGGGACAGTGAGCAGTTCTTC.